Reported below is one TCR beta chain. Its antigen remains unknown. The data were taken from a study of T cell responses to AZD1222 COVID-19 vaccine. Study results and limitations: Researchers report vaccine-associated CD4 TCRs spanning spike, with dominance at 160-218 and 743-854.

Libraries were prepared by immunoSEQ multiplex PCR; TCRdb keeps only in-frame clonotypes and omits some of them. Altogether about 54,000 clones are present, about 86% being singletons, with the ten largest covering 6.9%. CDR3 length: 15 amino acids. The ends lost 3 bases at V and 7 bases at J; junction bases unmatched: 12. Germline V CDR1 and CDR2: SGHRS, YFSETQ. The rearrangement links TRBV5-1 to TRBJ2-7, with 8 bases fitting TRBD1. Sequenced material: peripheral blood, taken 28 days after the second AZD1222 dose. The receptor was isolated from an adult who received the AZD1222 COVID-19 vaccine. CDR3 bases: TGCGCCAGCAGCTCGGATGACAGGGGTTTCTGGGAGCAGTACTTC. Its translation: CASSSDDRGFWEQYF.